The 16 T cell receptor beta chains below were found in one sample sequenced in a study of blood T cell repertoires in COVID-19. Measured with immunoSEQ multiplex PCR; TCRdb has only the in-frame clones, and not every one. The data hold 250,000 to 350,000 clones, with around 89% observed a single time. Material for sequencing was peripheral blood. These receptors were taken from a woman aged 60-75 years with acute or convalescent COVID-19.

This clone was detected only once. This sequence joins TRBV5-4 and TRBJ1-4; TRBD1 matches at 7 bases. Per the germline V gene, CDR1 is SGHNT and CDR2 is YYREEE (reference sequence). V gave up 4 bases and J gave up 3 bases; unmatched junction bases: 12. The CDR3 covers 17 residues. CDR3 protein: CASSHKTGTDANEKLFF. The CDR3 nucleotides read TGTGCCAGCAGCCACAAGACCGGGACAGACGCTAATGAAAAACTGTTTTTT.

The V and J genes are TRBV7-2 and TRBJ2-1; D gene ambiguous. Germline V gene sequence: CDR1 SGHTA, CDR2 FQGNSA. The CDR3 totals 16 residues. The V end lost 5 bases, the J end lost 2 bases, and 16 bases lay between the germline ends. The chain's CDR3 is CASSLPPGFTYNEQFF. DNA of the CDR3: TGTGCCAGCAGCCTACCGCCCGGTTTCACCTACAATGAGCAGTTCTTC.

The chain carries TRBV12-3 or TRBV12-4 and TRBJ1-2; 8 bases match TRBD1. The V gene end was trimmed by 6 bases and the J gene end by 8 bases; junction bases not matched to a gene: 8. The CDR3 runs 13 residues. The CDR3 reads CASSRRQGHGYTF. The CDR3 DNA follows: TGTGCCAGCAGCCGACGACAGGGGCACGGCTACACCTTC.

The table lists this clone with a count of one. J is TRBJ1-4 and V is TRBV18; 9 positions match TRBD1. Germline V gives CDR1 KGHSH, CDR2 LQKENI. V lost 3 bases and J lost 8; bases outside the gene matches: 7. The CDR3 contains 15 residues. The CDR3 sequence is CASSPIQGAVEKLFF. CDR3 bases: TGTGCCAGCTCACCGATACAGGGGGCGGTCGAAAAACTGTTTTTT.

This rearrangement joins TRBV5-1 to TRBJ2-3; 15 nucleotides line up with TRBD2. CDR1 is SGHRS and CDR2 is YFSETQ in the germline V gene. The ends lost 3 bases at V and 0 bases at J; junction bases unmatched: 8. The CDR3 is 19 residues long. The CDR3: CASSSGLAGGSSSTDTQYF. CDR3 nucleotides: TGCGCCAGCAGCTCGGGACTAGCGGGGGGTTCTTCTAGCACAGATACGCAGTATTTT. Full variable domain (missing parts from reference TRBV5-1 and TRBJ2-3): KAGVTQTPRYLIKTRGQQVTLSCSPISGHRSVSWYQQTPGQGLQFLFEYFSETQRNKGNFPGRFSGRQFSNSRSEMNVSTLELGDSALYLCASSSGLAGGSSSTDTQYFGPGTRLTVL.

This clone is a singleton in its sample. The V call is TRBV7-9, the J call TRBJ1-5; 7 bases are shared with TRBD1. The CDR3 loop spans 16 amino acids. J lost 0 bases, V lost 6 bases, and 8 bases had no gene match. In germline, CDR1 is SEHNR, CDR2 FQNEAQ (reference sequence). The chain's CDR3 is CASSPQGGNSNQPQHF. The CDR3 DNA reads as TGTGCCAGCAGTCCGCAGGGGGGAAATAGCAATCAGCCCCAGCATTTT. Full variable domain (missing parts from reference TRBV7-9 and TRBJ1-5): DTGVSQNPRHKITKRGQNVTFRCDPISEHNRLYWYRQTLGQGPEFLTYFQNEAQLEKSRLLSDRFSAERPKGSFSTLEIQRTEQGDSAMYLCASSPQGGNSNQPQHFGDGTRLSIL.

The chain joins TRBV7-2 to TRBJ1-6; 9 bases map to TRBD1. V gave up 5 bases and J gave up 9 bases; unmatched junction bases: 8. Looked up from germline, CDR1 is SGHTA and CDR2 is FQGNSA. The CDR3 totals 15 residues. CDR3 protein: CASSPRTGVGSPLHF. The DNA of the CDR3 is TGTGCCAGCAGCCCCCGGACAGGGGTGGGTTCACCCCTCCACTTT.

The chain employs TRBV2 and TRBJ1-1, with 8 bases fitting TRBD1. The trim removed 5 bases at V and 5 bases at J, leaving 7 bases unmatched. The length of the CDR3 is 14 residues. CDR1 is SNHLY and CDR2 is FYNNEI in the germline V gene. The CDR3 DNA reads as TGTGCCAGCAGTCCCAGGACAGGGAGGACTGAAGCTTTCTTT. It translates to CASSPRTGRTEAFF.

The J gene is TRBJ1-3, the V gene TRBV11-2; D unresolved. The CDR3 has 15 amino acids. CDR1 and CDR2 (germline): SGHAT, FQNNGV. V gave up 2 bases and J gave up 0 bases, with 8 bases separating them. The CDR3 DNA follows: TGTGCCAGCAGCTTAATCGCGGGCTCTGGAAACACCATATATTTT. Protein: CASSLIAGSGNTIYF.

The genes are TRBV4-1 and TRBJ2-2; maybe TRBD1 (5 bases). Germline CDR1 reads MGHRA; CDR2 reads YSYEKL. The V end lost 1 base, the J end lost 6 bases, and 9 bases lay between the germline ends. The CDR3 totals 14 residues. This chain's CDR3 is CASSQGRVPGELFF. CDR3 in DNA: TGCGCCAGCAGCCAAGGCAGGGTTCCCGGGGAGCTGTTTTTT.

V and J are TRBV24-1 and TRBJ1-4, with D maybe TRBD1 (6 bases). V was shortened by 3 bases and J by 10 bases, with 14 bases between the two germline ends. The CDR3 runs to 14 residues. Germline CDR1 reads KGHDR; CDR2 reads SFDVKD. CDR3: CATSDAGAGGKLFF. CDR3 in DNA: TGTGCCACCAGTGATGCAGGGGCGGGAGGAAAACTGTTTTTT.

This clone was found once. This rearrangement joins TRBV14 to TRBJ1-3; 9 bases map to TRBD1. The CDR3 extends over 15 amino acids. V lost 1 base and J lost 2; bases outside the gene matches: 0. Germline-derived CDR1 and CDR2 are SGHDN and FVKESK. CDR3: CASSQGQGAGNTIYF. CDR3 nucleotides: TGTGCCAGCAGCCAAGGACAGGGGGCTGGAAACACCATATATTTT.

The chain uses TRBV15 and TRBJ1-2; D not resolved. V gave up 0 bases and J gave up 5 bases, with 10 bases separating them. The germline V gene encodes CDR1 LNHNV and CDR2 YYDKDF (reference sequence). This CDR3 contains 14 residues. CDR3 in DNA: TGTGCCACCAGCAGAGATATGACGGGGTATGGCTACACCTTC. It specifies CATSRDMTGYGYTF.

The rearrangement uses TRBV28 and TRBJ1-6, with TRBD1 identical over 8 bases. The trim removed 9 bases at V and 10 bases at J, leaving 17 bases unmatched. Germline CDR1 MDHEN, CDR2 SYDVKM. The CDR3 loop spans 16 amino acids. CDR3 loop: CASSTPGGSVRSPLHF. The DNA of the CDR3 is TGTGCCAGTTCAACGCCAGGGGGCTCGGTTCGGTCACCCCTCCACTTT.

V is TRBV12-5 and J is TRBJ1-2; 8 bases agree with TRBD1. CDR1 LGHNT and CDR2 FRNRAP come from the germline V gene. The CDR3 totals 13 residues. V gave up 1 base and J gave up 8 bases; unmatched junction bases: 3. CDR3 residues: CASGLAGGFGYTF. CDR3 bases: TGTGCTAGTGGTTTGGCAGGGGGCTTCGGCTACACCTTC.

CDR3: CASSVGGQGTNEKLFF. CDR3 coding DNA: TGTGCCAGCAGCGTAGGGGGACAGGGGACTAATGAAAAACTGTTTTTT. This sequence joins TRBV9 and TRBJ1-4, with TRBD1 matching over 10 bases. With 0 bases clipped from V and 2 bases from J, the junction kept 1 base outside the gene matches. CDR3 size: 16 residues. Germline-derived CDR1 and CDR2 are SGDLS and YYNGEE.